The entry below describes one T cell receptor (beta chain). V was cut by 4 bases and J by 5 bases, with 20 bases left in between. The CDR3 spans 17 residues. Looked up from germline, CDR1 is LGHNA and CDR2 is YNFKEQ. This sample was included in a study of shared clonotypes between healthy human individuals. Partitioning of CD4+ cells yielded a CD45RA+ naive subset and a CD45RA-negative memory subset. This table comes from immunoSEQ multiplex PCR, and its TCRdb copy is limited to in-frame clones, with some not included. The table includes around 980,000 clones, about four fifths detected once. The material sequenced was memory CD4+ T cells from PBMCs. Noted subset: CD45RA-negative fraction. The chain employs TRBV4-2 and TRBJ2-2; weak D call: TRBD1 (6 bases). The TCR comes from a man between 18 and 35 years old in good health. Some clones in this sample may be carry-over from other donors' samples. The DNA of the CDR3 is TGTGCCAGCAGCCCCCTCAGGGGCCGGGACACAACCGGGGAGCTGTTTTTT. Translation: CASSPLRGRDTTGELFF.